The rows below give T cell receptor beta chains drawn from one sample of a study of blood T cell repertoires in COVID-19. The assay was immunoSEQ multiplex PCR, and TCRdb's table has in-frame clones only and misses some. Among a few hundred thousand clones listed, roughly 80% were seen once. Specimen: peripheral blood. The receptors were gathered from a young man with active or convalescent COVID-19. Each CDR3 is given without its conserved first and last residue.

TRBV30	TRBJ1-5	AWSPRVGGGNQPQH
TRBV19	TRBJ1-2	ASSSTGVGYT
TRBV6-6	TRBJ2-5	ASSLRMFQETQY
TRBV5-1	TRBJ1-2	ASSSLDSYGYT
TRBV29-1	TRBJ1-2	SVEGSGNGYT
TRBV5-1	TRBJ1-1	ASSQGQGKAF
TRBV30	TRBJ2-7	AWSSGGSSYEQY
TRBV18	TRBJ2-7	ASSPAGDTGGEQY
TRBV28	TRBJ1-6	ASSFSGTGVSPLH
TRBV18	TRBJ1-2	ASSSDWGYT
TRBV11-3	TRBJ2-7	ASSQGYSYEQY
TRBV4-1	TRBJ2-5	ASSQGLAGTQETQY
TRBV18	TRBJ1-2	ASSPGQGAFYGYT
TRBV6-2/TRBV6-3	TRBJ2-2	ASSRTHWNTGELF
TRBV7-8	TRBJ1-2	ASSLRQGYGYT
TRBV19	TRBJ2-7	ASSTSGDFGEQY
TRBV5-5	TRBJ2-1	ASSFGGGGSEQF
TRBV5-4	TRBJ1-2	ASSLVADFYGYT
TRBV2	TRBJ1-3	ASSEDILNTIY
TRBV2	TRBJ2-5	ASSPRQVQETQY
TRBV15	TRBJ1-5	ATSSDPGTGVRQPQH
TRBV6-6	TRBJ2-3	ASSYIAGVKDTQY
TRBV10-3	TRBJ2-7	AISDKNRGEYEQY
TRBV9	TRBJ2-3	ASSVGGHYTDTQY
TRBV18	TRBJ2-2	ASSKDRGVVNTGELF
TRBV7-9	TRBJ2-2	ASSGRTDYTGELF
TRBV5-4	TRBJ2-3	ASSLLGETDTQY
TRBV24-1	TRBJ1-1	ATSGGTGHTEAF
TRBV6-2/TRBV6-3	TRBJ1-5	ASSYGQGQPQH
TRBV4-3	TRBJ1-3	ASSQAGTGGNTIY
TRBV24-1	TRBJ1-6	ATRGDSPLH
TRBV7-9	TRBJ2-5	ASSLGPAGGPIAETQY
TRBV21-1	TRBJ1-4	ASSKGRPEEDEKLF
TRBV7-6	TRBJ2-6	ASSLTGPGANVLT
TRBV6-4	TRBJ2-6	ASSPGTGANVLT
TRBV28	TRBJ2-5	ASSFLGEGETQY
TRBV5-1	TRBJ2-7	ASSQDPGMTYEQY
TRBV12-3/TRBV12-4	TRBJ2-7	ASSYWGDEQY
TRBV5-4	TRBJ1-2	ASSWGGQADYT
TRBV5-1	TRBJ1-1	ASSSGQVSEAF
TRBV28	TRBJ1-6	ASSAGTANTSPLH
TRBV5-1	TRBJ1-6	ASSEMPGQPSTPLH
TRBV28	TRBJ1-5	ASRRTGVQPQH
TRBV19	TRBJ2-7	ATGDRLYEQY
TRBV7-8	TRBJ1-1	ASSFDGTGVTEAF
TRBV6-5	TRBJ1-2	ASSSPGQGYGYT
TRBV2	TRBJ2-1	ASSRLAGDYNEQF
TRBV6-1	TRBJ2-3	ASSEGRGTTDTQY
TRBV9	TRBJ2-5	ASSVGSLQETQY
TRBV14	TRBJ2-3	ASSQGSSGAQY
TRBV11-1	TRBJ2-3	ASSFGLAGGADTQY
TRBV5-8	TRBJ1-6	ASSLVVSSGSSYNSPLH
TRBV23-1	TRBJ1-1	ASIRRDRAINTEAF
TRBV6-4	TRBJ1-5	ASSEAPNQPQH
TRBV6-1	TRBJ2-7	ASSETGRTNTYEQY
TRBV10-3	TRBJ1-6	AISVERGGNSPLH
TRBV7-2	TRBJ1-3	ASSSNSGYQGNTIY